This T cell receptor (beta chain) comes out of a study of blood T cells in healthy people across ages. Background on the study: Template switching picked up about one barcoded beta molecule for each two T cells.

The J segment lost 5 bases and the V segment lost 3 bases, leaving 13 bases of the junction unmatched. The CDR3 sequence is 16 residues long. Germline V gives CDR1 SGDLS, CDR2 YYNGEE. A J-beta primer mix and a sample-barcoded 5' primer were used in a second PCR of about 7 to 11 cycles. A 12-random-nucleotide template-switch adaptor tagged each cDNA molecule. Via MiXCR, TCRdb re-called the 5' RACE reads, giving one row per CDR3 protein. The profile shows over 1,500,000 distinct CDR3 sequences, more than 35% of them singletons. No fewer than 6 million PBMCs went into each sample. The sequencing sample was made of blood. The receptor comes from a human donor in good health. The chain links TRBV9 to TRBJ1-2, with 7 bases fitting TRBD1. The DNA for the CDR3 is TGTGCCAGCAGCGCTACCTCGGACAGGTTTATTTATGGCTACACCTTC. Protein: CASSATSDRFIYGYTF.